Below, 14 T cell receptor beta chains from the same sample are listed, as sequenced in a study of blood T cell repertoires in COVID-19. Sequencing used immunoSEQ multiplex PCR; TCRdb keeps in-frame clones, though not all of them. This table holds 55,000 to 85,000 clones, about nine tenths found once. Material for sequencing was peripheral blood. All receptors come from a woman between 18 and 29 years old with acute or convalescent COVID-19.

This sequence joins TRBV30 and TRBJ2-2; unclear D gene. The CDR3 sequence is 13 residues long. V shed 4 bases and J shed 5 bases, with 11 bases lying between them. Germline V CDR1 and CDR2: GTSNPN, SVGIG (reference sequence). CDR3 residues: CAWTHIGTGELFF. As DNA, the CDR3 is TGTGCCTGGACCCACATCGGGACCGGGGAGCTGTTTTTT.

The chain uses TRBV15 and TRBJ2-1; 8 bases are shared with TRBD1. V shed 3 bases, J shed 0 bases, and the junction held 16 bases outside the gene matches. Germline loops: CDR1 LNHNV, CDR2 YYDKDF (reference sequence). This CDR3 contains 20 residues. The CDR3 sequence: CATSSRDRGPHESSYNEQFF. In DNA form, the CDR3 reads TGTGCCACCAGCAGTCGAGACAGGGGCCCCCACGAAAGCTCCTACAATGAGCAGTTCTTC.

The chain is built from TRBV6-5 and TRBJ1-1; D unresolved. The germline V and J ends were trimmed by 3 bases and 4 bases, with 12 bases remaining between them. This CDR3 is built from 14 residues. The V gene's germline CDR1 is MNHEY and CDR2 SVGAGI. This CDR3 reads CASSYEGQVTEAFF. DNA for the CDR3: TGTGCCAGCAGTTATGAAGGTCAGGTCACTGAAGCTTTCTTT.

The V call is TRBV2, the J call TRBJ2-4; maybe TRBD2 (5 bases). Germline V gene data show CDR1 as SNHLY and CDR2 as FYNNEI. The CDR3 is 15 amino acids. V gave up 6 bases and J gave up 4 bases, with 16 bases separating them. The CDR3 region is CASSLEGVGKNIQYF. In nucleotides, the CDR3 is TGTGCCAGCAGCCTAGAGGGTGTAGGGAAAAACATTCAGTACTTC.

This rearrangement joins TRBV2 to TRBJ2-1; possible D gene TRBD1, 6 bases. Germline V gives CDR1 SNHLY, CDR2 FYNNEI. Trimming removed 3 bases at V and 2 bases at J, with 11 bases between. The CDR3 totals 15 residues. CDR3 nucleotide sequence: TGTGCCAGCAGTGAGGGCAGGGGTGCCTACAATGAGCAGTTCTTC. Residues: CASSEGRGAYNEQFF.

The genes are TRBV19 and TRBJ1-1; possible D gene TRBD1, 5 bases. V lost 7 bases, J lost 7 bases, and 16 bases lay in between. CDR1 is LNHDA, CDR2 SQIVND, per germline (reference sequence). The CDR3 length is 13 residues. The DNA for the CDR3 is TGTGCCAGTACCCCAGTGGGGGGTCATGAAGCTTTCTTT. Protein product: CASTPVGGHEAFF.

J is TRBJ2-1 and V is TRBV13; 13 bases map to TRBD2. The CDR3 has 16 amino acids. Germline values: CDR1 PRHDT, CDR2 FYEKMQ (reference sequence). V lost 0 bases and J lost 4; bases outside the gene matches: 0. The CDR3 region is CASSLGLAGGYNEQFF. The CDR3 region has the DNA TGTGCCAGCAGCTTAGGACTAGCGGGGGGGTACAATGAGCAGTTCTTC.

Here the CDR3 reads CASRASSNTDTQYF. In DNA, the CDR3 is TGTGCCAGCCGAGCCTCTAGCAACACAGATACGCAGTATTTT. V and J are TRBV27 and TRBJ2-3, with D possibly being TRBD2 (5 bases). The V gene lost 8 bases and the J gene lost 2 bases, with 14 bases spanning the gap. The CDR3 runs to 14 residues. The V gene's germline CDR1 is MNHEY and CDR2 SMNVEV (reference sequence).

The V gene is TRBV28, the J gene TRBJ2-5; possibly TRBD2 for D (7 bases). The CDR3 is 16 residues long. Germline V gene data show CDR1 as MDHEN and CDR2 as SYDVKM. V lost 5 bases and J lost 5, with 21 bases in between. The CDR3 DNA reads TGTGCCAGCAGTATCCACGTTGGGGGGGCCGGGGAGACCCAGTACTTC. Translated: CASSIHVGGAGETQYF.

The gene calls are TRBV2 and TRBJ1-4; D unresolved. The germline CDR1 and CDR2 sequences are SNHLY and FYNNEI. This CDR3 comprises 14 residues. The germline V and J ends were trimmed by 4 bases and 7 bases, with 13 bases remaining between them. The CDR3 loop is CASSARREVEKLFF. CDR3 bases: TGTGCCAGCAGTGCTAGGAGGGAGGTTGAAAAACTGTTTTTT.

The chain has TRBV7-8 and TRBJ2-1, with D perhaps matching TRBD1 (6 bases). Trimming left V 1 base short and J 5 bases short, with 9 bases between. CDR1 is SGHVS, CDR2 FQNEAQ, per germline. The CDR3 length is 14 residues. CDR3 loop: CASSLGDNNNEQFF. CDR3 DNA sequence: TGTGCCAGCAGCTTAGGGGACAACAACAATGAGCAGTTCTTC.

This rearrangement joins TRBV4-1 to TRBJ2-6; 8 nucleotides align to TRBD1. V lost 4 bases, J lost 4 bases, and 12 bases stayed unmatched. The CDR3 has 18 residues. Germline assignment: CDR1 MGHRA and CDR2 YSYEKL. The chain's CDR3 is CASSRGLQGAKGANVLTF. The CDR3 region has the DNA TGCGCCAGCAGCCGCGGCCTTCAGGGGGCGAAAGGGGCCAACGTCCTGACTTTC.

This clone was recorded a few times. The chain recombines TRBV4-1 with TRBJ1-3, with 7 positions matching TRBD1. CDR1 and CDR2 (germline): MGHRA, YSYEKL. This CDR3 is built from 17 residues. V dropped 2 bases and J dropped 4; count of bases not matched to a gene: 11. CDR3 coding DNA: TGCGCCAGCAGCCAACAAGTGACAGGGTTATTCGGAAACACCATATATTTT. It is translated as CASSQQVTGLFGNTIYF.

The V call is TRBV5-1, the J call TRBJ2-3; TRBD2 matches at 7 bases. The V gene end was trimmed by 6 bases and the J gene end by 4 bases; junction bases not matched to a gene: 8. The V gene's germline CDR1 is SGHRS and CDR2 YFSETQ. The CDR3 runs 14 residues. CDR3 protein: CASNWAGVSDTQYF. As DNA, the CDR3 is TGCGCCAGCAATTGGGCGGGAGTGTCAGATACGCAGTATTTT.